These 8 T cell receptor beta chains share one sample of origin, sequenced in a study of CD8+CD57+ T cells in acquired aplastic anemia (dated by TCRdb to between 2017 and 2018). TCRdb records Illumina HiSeq 2000 as the sequencer. Genomic DNA was used as template for profiling of TCR beta VDJ combinations and CDR3 sequences. TCRdb passed the public sequencing reads through fastp at Q25 and MiXCR, retaining productive beta sequences. A single entry per CDR3 protein holds the most common genes and DNA from its merged rows. The sample yields roughly 500,000 distinct CDR3 sequences; about a third were counted once. The ten largest clones take up less than 0.85% of the sample. Patients chosen for sequencing had shown expansion of CD8+CD57+ cells by flow cytometry. The sequencing sample was made of sorted CD4+, CD8+, or CD8+CD57+ T cells (not recorded which) from PBMCs. These receptors originate from a human donor with aplastic anemia.

The chain joins TRBV11-2 to TRBJ1-2, with no clear D. Germline-derived CDR1 and CDR2 are SGHAT and FQNNGV. V lost 9 bases to trimming and J lost 4 bases, with 24 bases between them. The CDR3 runs to 16 residues. As DNA, the CDR3 is TGTGCCAGTAGTATAGAAGCAACAGCCAATCTCTATGGCTACACCTTC. This sequence encodes CASSIEATANLYGYTF.

The J gene is TRBJ2-7, the V gene TRBV7-2; 7 nucleotides line up with TRBD1. The J call may be wrong; the DNA end is better matched by TRBJ2-5. This CDR3 has 14 residues. Germline V gives CDR1 SGHTA, CDR2 FQGNSA. The CDR3 coding sequence is TGTGCCAGCAGCGTCCGTACAGGGGCAGAGACCCAGTACTTC. It is translated as CASSVRTGAETQYF.

This clonotype has a handful of counts. V and J are TRBV2 and TRBJ1-5; D is unresolved. V was shortened by 5 bases and J by 3 bases, with 11 bases between the two germline ends. Per the germline V gene, CDR1 is SNHLY and CDR2 is FYNNEI. The CDR3 contains 14 residues. The CDR3 DNA sequence: TGTGCCAGCAGTTTGGTACAGCCCAATCAGCCCCAGCATTTT. It yields the protein CASSLVQPNQPQHF.

This clonotype appeared a few times. In nucleotides, the CDR3 is TGTGCCAGCAGTTTATATCAGGATAATTCACCCCTCCACTTT. It encodes CASSLYQDNSPLHF. The gene calls are TRBV2 and TRBJ1-6; D gene uncertain. The germline gives CDR1 SNHLY, CDR2 FYNNEI. The CDR3 length is 14 residues. The ends were cut back, 5 bases at V and 5 bases at J, with 10 bases in the middle. Full variable domain (outside the CDR3, taken from reference TRBV2 and TRBJ1-6): EPEVTQTPSHQVTQMGQEVILRCVPISNHLYFYWYRQILGQKVEFLVSFYNNEISEKSEIFDDQFSVERPDGSNFTLKIRSTKLEDSAMYFCASSLYQDNSPLHFGNGTRLTVT.

The J gene is TRBJ2-3, the V gene TRBV19, with D possibly TRBD2 on 7 matching bases. V lost 5 bases and J 1 base, leaving 19 bases between the germline ends. Germline V CDR1 and CDR2: LNHDA, SQIVND (reference sequence). The CDR3 runs 17 residues. The CDR3 DNA is TGTGCCAGTAGTCCAGCCCTGGCGGGGGCCCGCACAGATACGCAGTATTTT. It translates to CASSPALAGARTDTQYF.

V and J are TRBV5-4 and TRBJ1-2; possible D gene TRBD1, 6 bases. CDR3 length: 12 residues. The V and J ends lost 9 bases and 1 base respectively, with 10 bases between them. Germline V lookup: CDR1 SGHNT, CDR2 YYREEE (reference sequence). CDR3 region: CATGGSNYGYTF. CDR3 bases: TGTGCCACCGGGGGCAGTAACTATGGCTACACCTTC.

There are many counts of this clonotype. This chain links TRBV20-1 with TRBJ2-7; maybe TRBD1 (6 bases). CDR3 size: 12 residues. V shed 7 bases and J shed 2 bases, with 12 bases lying between them. Germline V CDR1 and CDR2: DFQATT, SNEGSKA (reference sequence). CDR3 DNA sequence: TGCAGTGGCACAACAGGGACCTACGAGCAGTACTTC. Its protein product is CSGTTGTYEQYF.

A word on this clonotype: A read error may produce the germline difference seen at one junction end. The V gene is TRBV7-9, the J gene TRBJ2-1; 7 nucleotides align to TRBD2. This CDR3 comprises 11 residues. Germline lookup yields CDR1 SEHNR and CDR2 FQNEAQ (reference sequence). CDR3: CASSSSGGQFF. The CDR3 region has the DNA TGCGCCAGCAGCTCGTCGGGGGGGCAGTTCTTC.